This TCR beta chain originates from a study of CD8 T cells in Susac syndrome. Random hexamers primed reverse transcription of about 0.5 to 1 ug RNA. An immunoSEQ multiplex PCR generated amplified TCR beta CDR3 products spanning 54 Vbeta and 13 Jbeta. TCRdb recomputed calls from the immunoSEQ multiplex PCR reads with MiXCR, one row per CDR3 protein. The repertoire includes approximately 110,000 distinct CDR3 sequences, 95% to 98% of them detected once, and under 0.1% sits in the top ten. On this clonotype itself: Its antigen is as yet unknown.

Controls were drawn from healthy donors and were matched for age and sex. CD8+ and CD4+ T cells were negatively isolated; TEMRA cells were FACS-enriched. Study-wide findings and caveats: The study recognized that the number of individuals in its TCR sequencing and HLA analysis was relatively small.

The clonotype originates from a human donor in good health. Source material: CD4+ T cells from PBMCs.

The CDR3 spells CASSLGQEVNGYTF. The CDR3 DNA sequence: TGCGCCAGCAGCTTAGGACAAGAAGTCAATGGCTACACCTTC. The J gene is TRBJ1-2, the V gene TRBV5-1; possibly TRBD1 for D (5 bases). V was cut by 2 bases and J by 6 bases, with 14 bases left in between. Germline V CDR1 and CDR2: SGHRS, YFSETQ. The CDR3 consists of 14 residues.